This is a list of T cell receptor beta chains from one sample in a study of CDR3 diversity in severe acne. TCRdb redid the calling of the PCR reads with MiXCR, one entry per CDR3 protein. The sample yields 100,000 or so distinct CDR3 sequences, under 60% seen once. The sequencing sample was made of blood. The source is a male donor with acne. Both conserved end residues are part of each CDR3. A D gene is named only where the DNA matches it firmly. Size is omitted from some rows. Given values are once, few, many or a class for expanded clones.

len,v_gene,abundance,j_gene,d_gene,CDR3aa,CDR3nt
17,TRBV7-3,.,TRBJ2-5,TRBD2,CASSSPTLAGGGNIRYF,TGTGCCAGCAGCTCACCGACACTAGCGGGAGGCGGGAACATTCGGTACTTC
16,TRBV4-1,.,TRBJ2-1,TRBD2,CASSLGLAGVSNEQFF,TGCGCCAGCAGCCTGGGACTAGCGGGAGTTTCCAATGAGCAGTTCTTC
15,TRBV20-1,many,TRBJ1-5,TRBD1,CSATQGAGLNQPQHF,TGCAGTGCAACACAGGGGGCGGGACTCAATCAGCCCCAGCATTTT
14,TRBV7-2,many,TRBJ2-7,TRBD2,CASSISGGPYEQYF,TGTGCCAGCAGCATTAGCGGGGGGCCCTACGAGCAGTACTTC
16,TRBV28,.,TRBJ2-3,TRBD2,CASSLWAGGPEDTRYF,TGTGCCAGCAGTTTATGGGCGGGGGGGCCTGAAGATACGCGGTATTTT
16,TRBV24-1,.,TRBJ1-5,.,CATSDATEGDNRPQHF,TGTGCCACCAGTGACGCGACAGAGGGCGACAATCGGCCCCAGCATTTT
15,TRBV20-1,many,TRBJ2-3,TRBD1,CSANPGTGNFDTQYF,TGCAGTGCGAATCCCGGGACAGGGAATTTTGATACGCAGTATTTT
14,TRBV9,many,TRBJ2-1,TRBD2,CASAGTSGSNEQFF,TGTGCCAGCGCCGGGACTAGCGGGAGCAATGAGCAGTTCTTC
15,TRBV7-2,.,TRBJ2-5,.,CASSFKPGGNQPQYF,TGTGCCAGCAGCTTCAAGCCAGGGGGGAATCAGCCCCAGTACTTC
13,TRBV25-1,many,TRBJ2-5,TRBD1,CASTNRGPETQYF,TGTGCCAGCACCAACAGGGGACCAGAGACCCAGTACTTC
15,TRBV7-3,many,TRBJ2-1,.,CASSLTQGLYNEQFF,TGTGCCAGCAGCTTAACCCAGGGACTCTACAATGAGCAGTTCTTC
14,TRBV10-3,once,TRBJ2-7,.,CASSDWTATYEQYF,TGTGCCAGCAGTGATTGGACTGCAACCTACGAGCAGTACTTC
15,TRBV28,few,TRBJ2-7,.,CASSAPRVDSYEQYF,TGTGCCAGCAGCGCCCCCAGGGTCGATTCCTACGAGCAGTACTTC
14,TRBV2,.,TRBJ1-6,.,CASSTPVKNSPLHF,TGTGCCAGCAGCACCCCGGTTAAGAATTCACCCCTCCACTTT
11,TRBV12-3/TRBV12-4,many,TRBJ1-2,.,CASSFGVGYTF,TGTGCCAGCAGTTTCGGGGTCGGCTACACCTTC
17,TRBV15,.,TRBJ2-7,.,CATSRPPGLGMRYEQYF,TGTGCCACCAGCAGACCGCCGGGACTGGGGATGAGGTACGAGCAGTACTTC
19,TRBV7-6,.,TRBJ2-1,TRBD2,CASSSGTSGTSGPSNEQFF,TGTGCCAGCAGCTCGGGGACATCCGGGACTAGTGGCCCCTCCAATGAGCAGTTCTTC
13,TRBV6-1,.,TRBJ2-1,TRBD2,CASSEDLAGGQFF,TGTGCCAGCAGTGAAGACCTAGCGGGAGGGCAGTTCTTC
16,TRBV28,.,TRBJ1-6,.,CASSLSDFSYNSPLHF,TGTGCCAGCAGTTTAAGTGACTTCTCCTATAATTCACCCCTCCACTTT
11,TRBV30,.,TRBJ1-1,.,CAYIGVTEAFF,TGTGCCTATATAGGTGTTACTGAAGCTTTCTTT
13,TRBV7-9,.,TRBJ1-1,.,CASSLDGGIEAFF,TGTGCCAGCAGCCTAGATGGGGGAATTGAAGCTTTCTTT
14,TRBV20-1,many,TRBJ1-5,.,CSARGVRGYQPQHF,TGCAGTGCTAGAGGTGTCAGGGGCTATCAGCCCCAGCATTTT
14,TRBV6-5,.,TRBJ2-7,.,CASSYTARGFEQYF,TGTGCCAGCAGTTACACCGCCAGGGGATTCGAGCAGTACTTC
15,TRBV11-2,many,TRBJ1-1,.,CASSLEPGVNTEAFF,TGTGCCAGCAGCTTAGAGCCAGGGGTGAACACTGAAGCTTTCTTT
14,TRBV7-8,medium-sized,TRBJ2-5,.,CASSFRSSVQTQYF,TGTGCCAGCAGCTTCCGCAGTTCCGTACAGACCCAGTACTTC
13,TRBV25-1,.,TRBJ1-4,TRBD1,CASSEGSDRDRFF,TGTGCCAGCAGTGAAGGTTCGGACAGGGACAGATTTTTT
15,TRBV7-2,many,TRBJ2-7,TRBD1,CASTEDRVNSYEQYF,TGTGCCAGCACCGAGGACAGGGTCAACTCCTACGAGCAGTACTTC
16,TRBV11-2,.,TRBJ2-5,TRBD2,CASSLVWRGAQETQYF,TGTGCCAGCAGCTTAGTTTGGCGGGGGGCTCAAGAGACCCAGTACTTC
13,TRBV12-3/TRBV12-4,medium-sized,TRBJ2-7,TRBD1,CASSYGQGYEQYF,TGTGCCAGCAGTTACGGACAGGGCTACGAGCAGTACTTC
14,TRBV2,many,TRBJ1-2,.,CASSTENVGYGYTF,TGTGCCAGCTCCACAGAGAACGTGGGCTATGGCTACACCTTC
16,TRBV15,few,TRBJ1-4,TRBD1,CATEWGLTGKTEKLFF,TGTGCCACGGAATGGGGGTTGACAGGGAAAACTGAAAAACTGTTTTTT
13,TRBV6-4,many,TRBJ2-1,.,CASSDGDNNEQFF,TGTGCCAGCAGTGACGGGGACAACAATGAGCAGTTCTTC
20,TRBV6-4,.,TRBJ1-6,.,CASSGRTGTFSSSYNSSLHF,TGTGCCAGCAGTGGAAGAACAGGAACCTTTTCGAGCTCCTATAATTCATCCCTCCACTTT
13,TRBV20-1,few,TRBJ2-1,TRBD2,CSAGLVVYNEQFF,TGCAGTGCCGGACTAGTTGTCTACAATGAGCAGTTCTTC
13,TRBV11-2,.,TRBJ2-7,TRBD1,CASSGGQSYEQYF,TGTGCCAGCAGCGGGGGACAGTCCTACGAGCAGTACTTC
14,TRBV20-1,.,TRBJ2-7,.,CSASSESGRYEQYF,TGCAGTGCCAGCAGTGAGTCAGGGCGGTACGAGCAATACTTC
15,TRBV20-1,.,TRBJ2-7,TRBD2,CSATESGGASYEQYF,TGCAGTGCCACCGAGTCGGGGGGGGCTTCCTACGAGCAGTACTTC
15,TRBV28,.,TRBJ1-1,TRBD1,CASISWAQGDTEAFF,TGTGCCAGCATCTCTTGGGCCCAGGGGGACACTGAAGCTTTCTTT
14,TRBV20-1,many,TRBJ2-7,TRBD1,CSADRDSGSYEQYF,TGCAGTGCTGACCGGGACAGTGGCTCCTACGAGCAGTACTTC
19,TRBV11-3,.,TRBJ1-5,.,CASSLGCPKSNHSNQPQHF,TGTGCCAGCAGCTTAGGATGTCCCAAATCAAATCATAGCAATCAGCCCCAGCATTTT
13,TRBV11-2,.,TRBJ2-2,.,CASTLGNTGELFF,TGTGCCAGCACCCTAGGGAACACCGGGGAGCTGTTTTTT
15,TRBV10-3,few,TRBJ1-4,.,CAISESESNGEKLFF,TGTGCCATCAGTGAGTCGGAATCAAACGGTGAAAAACTGTTTTTT
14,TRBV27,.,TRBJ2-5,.,CASSIGPIGETQYF,TGTGCCAGCAGCATTGGACCGATAGGGGAGACCCAGTACTTC
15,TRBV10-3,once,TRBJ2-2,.,CAISESIGNTGELFF,TGTGCCATCAGTGAGTCGATTGGTAACACCGGGGAGCTGTTTTTT
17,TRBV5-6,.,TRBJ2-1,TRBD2,CASSSKTSGTLDNEQFF,TGTGCCAGCAGCTCCAAGACTAGCGGGACCCTCGACAATGAGCAGTTCTTC
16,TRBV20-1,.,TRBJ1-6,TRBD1,CSASRKSDREGSPLHF,TGCAGTGCCAGCAGGAAGTCGGACAGGGAGGGCTCACCCCTCCACTTT
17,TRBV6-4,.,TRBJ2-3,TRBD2,CASSLFSSGRAPDTQYF,TGTGCCAGCAGTTTATTTTCTAGCGGGAGGGCCCCAGATACGCAGTATTTT
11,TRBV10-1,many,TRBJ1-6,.,CASSDGGPLHF,TGCGCCAGCAGTGACGGCGGACCCCTCCACTTT
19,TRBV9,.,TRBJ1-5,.,CASSARGGGRALSNQPQHF,TGTGCCAGCAGCGCCCGGGGGGGCGGACGGGCCCTTAGCAATCAGCCCCAGCATTTT
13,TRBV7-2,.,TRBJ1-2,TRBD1,CASSSDRESGYTF,TGTGCCAGCAGCTCGGACAGGGAGTCTGGCTATACCTTC
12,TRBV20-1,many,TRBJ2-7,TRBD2,CSARAGTYEQYF,TGCAGTGCTCGAGCGGGGACCTACGAGCAGTACTTC
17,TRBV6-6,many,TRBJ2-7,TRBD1,CASSYPISGGKTYEQYF,TGTGCCAGCAGTTACCCCATTTCAGGGGGCAAGACCTACGAGCAGTACTTC
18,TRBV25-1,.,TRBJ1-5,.,CASSELGSEAYSNQPQHF,TGTGCCAGCAGTGAATTAGGGTCGGAAGCTTATAGCAATCAGCCCCAGCATTTT
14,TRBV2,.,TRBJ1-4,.,CASTQGLSNEKLFF,TGTGCCAGCACTCAGGGACTGAGTAATGAAAAACTGTTTTTT
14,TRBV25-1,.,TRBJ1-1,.,CASSEWGGNTEAFF,TGTGCCAGCAGTGAGTGGGGGGGGAACACTGAAGCTTTCTTT
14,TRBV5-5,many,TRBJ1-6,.,CASSSQGLDSPLHF,TGTGCCAGCAGCTCTCAGGGGCTGGATTCACCCCTCCACTTT
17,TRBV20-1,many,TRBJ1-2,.,CSARDIRGQGYNYGYTF,TGCAGTGCTAGAGATATCCGGGGTCAGGGTTACAACTATGGCTACACCTTC